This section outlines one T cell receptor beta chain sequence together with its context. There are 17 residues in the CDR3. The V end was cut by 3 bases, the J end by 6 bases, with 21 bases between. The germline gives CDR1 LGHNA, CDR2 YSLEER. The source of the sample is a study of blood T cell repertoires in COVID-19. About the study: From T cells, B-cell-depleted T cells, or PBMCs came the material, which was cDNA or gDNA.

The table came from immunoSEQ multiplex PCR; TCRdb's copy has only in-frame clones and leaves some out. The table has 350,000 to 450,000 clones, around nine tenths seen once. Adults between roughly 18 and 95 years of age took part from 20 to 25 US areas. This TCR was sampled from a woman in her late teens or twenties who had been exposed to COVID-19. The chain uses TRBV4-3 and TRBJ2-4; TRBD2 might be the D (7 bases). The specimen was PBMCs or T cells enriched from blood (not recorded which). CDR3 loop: CASSQMADVGGGNIQYF. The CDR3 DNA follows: TGCGCCAGCAGCCAGATGGCCGACGTAGGGGGGGGAAACATTCAGTACTTC.